The 27 T cell receptor beta chains below all came from one sample that was sequenced in a study of graft-versus-host responses after intestinal transplantation. Sequencing was performed with immunoSEQ multiplex PCR; in TCRdb, only in-frame clones are kept and a portion is missing. The sample holds over 80,000 clones, around 91% seen once. For these receptors, no antigen is known. The material sequenced was unstimulated CD4+ T cells sorted from spleen or lymph node cells, taken before transplant. These receptors all come from a human donor who was the organ donor for an intestinal transplant.

The chain carries TRBV4-1 and TRBJ2-5; 8 bases fit TRBD1. V lost 5 bases, J lost 5 bases, and 10 bases stayed unmatched. CDR1 is MGHRA and CDR2 is YSYEKL in the germline V gene. This CDR3 region has 15 residues. CDR3 loop: CASSSPGQAVETQYF. In nucleotides, the CDR3 is TGCGCCAGCAGCTCTCCGGGACAGGCGGTGGAGACCCAGTACTTC.

J is TRBJ2-3 and V is TRBV6-6; 10 bases are shared with TRBD2. The germline V gene encodes CDR1 MNHNY and CDR2 SVGAGI (reference sequence). This CDR3 contains 15 residues. V was clipped by 6 bases and J by 5 bases; unmatched bases: 8. The CDR3 region is CASRKAGGYEDTQYF. CDR3 bases: TGTGCCAGCAGAAAAGCGGGGGGGTACGAAGATACGCAGTATTTT.

This clone was recorded only once. The V and J genes are TRBV9 and TRBJ2-7; TRBD1 agrees at 12 bases. The junction had 4 bases not matched to a gene; V was cut back by 2 bases and J by 7 bases. The germline CDR1 and CDR2 sequences are SGDLS and YYNGEE. This CDR3 has 14 amino acids. CDR3 sequence: CASSVRDRGQEQYF. DNA for the CDR3: TGTGCCAGCAGCGTCCGGGACAGGGGGCAGGAGCAGTACTTC.

The V and J genes are TRBV30 and TRBJ2-7; 7 nucleotides align to TRBD1. V lost 7 bases and J lost 2; bases outside the gene matches: 5. The CDR3 has 12 amino acids. Germline V CDR1 and CDR2: GTSNPN, SVGIG (reference sequence). CDR3: CAYMTGPYEQYF. In DNA form, the CDR3 reads TGTGCCTACATGACAGGGCCCTACGAGCAGTACTTC.

The V call is TRBV18, the J call TRBJ2-2; tentative D call: TRBD1 (5 bases). The V and J ends lost 2 bases and 6 bases respectively, with 7 bases between them. Per the germline V gene, CDR1 is KGHSH and CDR2 is LQKENI. There are 13 residues in the CDR3. The CDR3 DNA reads TGTGCCAGCTCACCAGCAGGGCCCGGGGAGCTGTTTTTT. Its protein product is CASSPAGPGELFF.

DNA of the CDR3: TGTGCCAGCAGCTTACAGGGGACTGGAAACACCATATATTTT. Translation gives CASSLQGTGNTIYF. V and J are TRBV7-3 and TRBJ1-3, with a tentative D call TRBD1 (6 bases). Germline V gene data show CDR1 as SGHTA and CDR2 as FQGTGA. Trimming left V 2 bases short and J 2 bases short, with 7 bases between. This CDR3 region has 14 residues. Full variable domain (missing parts from reference TRBV7-3 and TRBJ1-3): GAGVSQTPSNKVTEKGKYVELRCDPISGHTALYWYRQSLGQGPEFLIYFQGTGAADDSGLPNDRFFAVRPEGSVSTLKIQRTERGDSAVYLCASSLQGTGNTIYFGEGSWLTVV.

This sequence joins TRBV6-4 and TRBJ2-2, with 7 bases aligning to TRBD2. The germline gives CDR1 MRHNA, CDR2 SNTAGT. The CDR3 has 16 amino acids. Unmatched junction bases numbered 5, after V lost 2 bases and J lost 2 bases. CDR3 nucleotides: TGTGCCAGCAGTGACGTTGGGGGGGATAACACCGGGGAGCTGTTTTTT. This codes for CASSDVGGDNTGELFF.

This chain uses TRBV9 with TRBJ1-1; D gene unclear. This CDR3 spans 14 amino acids. Germline CDR1 is SGDLS and CDR2 is YYNGEE. Trimming removed 3 bases at V and 4 bases at J, with 13 bases between. The CDR3 is CASSGRGQATEAFF. In DNA, the CDR3 is TGTGCCAGCAGCGGAAGAGGGCAGGCCACTGAAGCTTTCTTT.

The CDR3 sequence: CASSLGRFEKLFF. In nucleotides, the CDR3 is TGTGCCAGCAGTTTGGGGCGATTTGAAAAACTGTTTTTT. The rearrangement uses TRBV27 and TRBJ1-4; possibly TRBD1 for D (5 bases). V was cut by 3 bases and J by 7 bases, with 9 bases left in between. The CDR3 runs 13 residues. Germline CDR1 reads MNHEY; CDR2 reads SMNVEV (reference sequence).

The table lists this clone with a count of one. The rearrangement links TRBV30 to TRBJ1-1, with TRBD1 as a possible D gene (6 bases). The V gene lost 4 bases and the J gene lost 11 bases, with 14 bases spanning the gap. The CDR3 consists of 11 residues. Germline CDR1 GTSNPN, CDR2 SVGIG (reference sequence). CDR3: CAWIIGGRAFF. CDR3 in DNA: TGTGCCTGGATCATCGGGGGGCGGGCTTTCTTT.

The gene calls are TRBV6-1 and TRBJ1-1; 7 bases are a match to TRBD1. V shed 4 bases and J 4 bases; nucleotides not matched to a gene: 6. Per germline, CDR1 MNHNS and CDR2 SASEGT. The CDR3 has 14 residues. The CDR3 loop is CASSASTGVTEAFF. The CDR3 nucleotides read TGTGCCAGCAGTGCCTCCACAGGGGTCACTGAAGCTTTCTTT.

This clone was detected only a few times. The rearrangement links TRBV6-6 to TRBJ1-6; the match to TRBD1 covers 10 bases. In germline, CDR1 is MNHNY, CDR2 SVGAGI (reference sequence). The CDR3 spans 15 residues. J lost 11 bases, V lost 2 bases, and 6 bases had no gene match. The CDR3 DNA reads TGTGCCAGCAGTTACGCGGGACAGGGGAGGCCACCCCTCCACTTT. Protein product: CASSYAGQGRPPLHF.

The rearrangement joins TRBV6-1 to TRBJ1-6; D ambiguous. Germline V gene lookup returns CDR1 MNHNS and CDR2 SASEGT. Trimming cost V 1 base and J 0 bases, with 7 bases left between them. There are 16 residues in the CDR3. CDR3 bases: TGTGCCAGCAGTGAAGGGCCCAGCTCCTATAATTCACCCCTCCACTTT. It is translated as CASSEGPSSYNSPLHF.

The CDR3 protein is CASSYETGGVEKLFF. In DNA form, the CDR3 reads TGTGCCAGCAGCTACGAAACAGGGGGTGTTGAAAAACTGTTTTTT. The chain joins TRBV6-5 to TRBJ1-4; 8 bases align to TRBD1. This CDR3 region has 15 residues. Germline CDR1 is MNHEY and CDR2 is SVGAGI. V was pared by 6 bases and J by 7 bases, with 10 bases of the junction left unmatched.

V usage is TRBV6-1 and J usage is TRBJ1-5; unclear D gene. The CDR3 has 15 residues. Germline-derived CDR1 and CDR2 are MNHNS and SASEGT. V dropped 5 bases and J dropped 0 bases, with 11 bases sitting between them. CDR3 protein: CASSTTLASNQPQHF. The CDR3 DNA follows: TGTGCCAGCAGTACGACACTGGCTAGCAATCAGCCCCAGCATTTT.

V gene TRBV6-1 combines with J gene TRBJ1-1; D gene unclear. Germline V gene sequence: CDR1 MNHNS, CDR2 SASEGT. The CDR3 loop spans 12 amino acids. V was clipped by 6 bases and J by 11 bases, with 16 bases between them. The CDR3 sequence is CASRGSLQSAFF. CDR3 nucleotide sequence: TGTGCCAGCAGGGGCAGCCTACAAAGTGCTTTCTTT.

The chain combines TRBV5-4 with TRBJ2-2, with 11 bases matching TRBD2. Germline trimming cut 0 bases from V and 1 base from J; bases unmatched to any gene: 8. CDR1 and CDR2 from the germline V gene are SGHNT and YYREEE (reference sequence). This CDR3 is 19 amino acids long. The CDR3 loop is CASSLGLAGGYGNTGELFF. Written as DNA, the CDR3 is TGTGCCAGCAGCTTGGGCCTAGCGGGGGGCTATGGGAACACCGGGGAGCTGTTTTTT.

The chain links TRBV6-1 to TRBJ1-4, with 11 bases matching TRBD1. Germline values: CDR1 MNHNS, CDR2 SASEGT. The V gene end was trimmed by 8 bases and the J gene end by 10 bases; junction bases not matched to a gene: 12. The CDR3 is 15 residues long. This CDR3 is CASELAGTGGRKLFF. In DNA form, the CDR3 reads TGTGCCAGCGAGCTGGCCGGGACAGGGGGAAGAAAACTGTTTTTT.

The V call is TRBV7-9, the J call TRBJ2-2; 7 bases match TRBD1. CDR1 and CDR2 (germline): SEHNR, FQNEAQ (reference sequence). The CDR3 contains 15 residues. Trimming cost V 8 bases and J 7 bases; bases outside gene matches: 13. The chain's CDR3 is CASPSGGQYDGELFF. As DNA, the CDR3 is TGTGCCAGCCCATCAGGGGGACAGTACGACGGGGAGCTGTTTTTT.

V and J are TRBV13 and TRBJ2-7; TRBD2 agrees at 9 bases. In germline, CDR1 is PRHDT, CDR2 FYEKMQ (reference sequence). After removal of 3 bases from V and 6 bases from J, the junction contained 9 bases not matched to a gene. The CDR3 runs to 15 residues. CDR3 amino acids: CASSFPGLAAPEQYF. CDR3 DNA: TGTGCCAGCAGCTTCCCGGGACTAGCAGCTCCCGAGCAGTACTTC.

The CDR3 is CASINRGNTGELFF. The CDR3 coding sequence is TGTGCCAGCATTAACAGGGGTAACACCGGGGAGCTGTTTTTT. The chain couples TRBV6-5 to TRBJ2-2, with 7 bases fitting TRBD1. The germline CDR1 and CDR2 sequences are MNHEY and SVGAGI. The CDR3 is 14 amino acids. Losses at the gene ends were 7 bases for V and 2 bases for J; bases not matched to a gene: 4.

The chain combines TRBV4-2 with TRBJ2-3; the match to TRBD1 covers 8 bases. Germline values: CDR1 LGHNA, CDR2 YNFKEQ. The junction had 8 bases not matched to a gene; V was cut back by 4 bases and J by 2 bases. The CDR3 covers 16 residues. The chain's CDR3 is CASSPRSQGATDTQYF. CDR3 DNA: TGTGCCAGCAGCCCACGCTCCCAGGGGGCCACAGATACGCAGTATTTT.

V is TRBV2 and J is TRBJ2-3; perhaps TRBD2 as D (6 bases). The CDR3 consists of 15 residues. Trimming took 6 bases from V and 0 from J, leaving 13 bases between them. Germline V lookup: CDR1 SNHLY, CDR2 FYNNEI. The CDR3 sequence: CASSPPGLSTDTQYF. CDR3 sequence (DNA): TGTGCCAGCAGCCCCCCGGGACTTAGCACAGATACGCAGTATTTT.

The CDR3 here is CASSLRARGGASGYTF. Written as DNA, the CDR3 is TGTGCCAGTAGTCTGAGGGCGCGCGGGGGCGCGAGCGGCTACACCTTC. The chain has TRBV19 and TRBJ1-2, with D maybe TRBD1 (6 bases). The CDR3 is 16 residues long. The V end was cut by 5 bases, the J end by 8 bases, with 24 bases between. The germline V gene encodes CDR1 LNHDA and CDR2 SQIVND (reference sequence).

The chain uses TRBV5-6 and TRBJ2-7; 9 nucleotides line up with TRBD1. V shed 5 bases and J 0 bases; nucleotides not matched to a gene: 6. The CDR3 length is 15 residues. Germline-derived CDR1 and CDR2 are SGHDT and YYEEEE. The CDR3 spells CASSVGTGSSYEQYF. The CDR3 nucleotides read TGTGCCAGCAGTGTAGGGACAGGGAGCTCCTACGAGCAGTACTTC.

This sequence joins TRBV19 and TRBJ2-1, with D uncertain. V lost 9 bases to trimming and J lost 0 bases, with 6 bases between them. The length of the CDR3 is 12 residues. In germline, CDR1 is LNHDA, CDR2 SQIVND (reference sequence). The CDR3 protein is CASMSSYNEQFF. The CDR3 DNA sequence: TGTGCCAGCATGAGCTCCTACAATGAGCAGTTCTTC.

The chain is built from TRBV11-3 and TRBJ2-1; TRBD2 aligns across 9 bases. The CDR3 runs to 15 residues. V dropped 5 bases and J dropped 7; count of bases not matched to a gene: 9. In germline, CDR1 is SGHNT, CDR2 YENEEA. CDR3 coding DNA: TGTGCCAGCAGCACTCGCGGGGGGGCTAGGAATGAGCAGTTCTTC. This translates into CASSTRGGARNEQFF.